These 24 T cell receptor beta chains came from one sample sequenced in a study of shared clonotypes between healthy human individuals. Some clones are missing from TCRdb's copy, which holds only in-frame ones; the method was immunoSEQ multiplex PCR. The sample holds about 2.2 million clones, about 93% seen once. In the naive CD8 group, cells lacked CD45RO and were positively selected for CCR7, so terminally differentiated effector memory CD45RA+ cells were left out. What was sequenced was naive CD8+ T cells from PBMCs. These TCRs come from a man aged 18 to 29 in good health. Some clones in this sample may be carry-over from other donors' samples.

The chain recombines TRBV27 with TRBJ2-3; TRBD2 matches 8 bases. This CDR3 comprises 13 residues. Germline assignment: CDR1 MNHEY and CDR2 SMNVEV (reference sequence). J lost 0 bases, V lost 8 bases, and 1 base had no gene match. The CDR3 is CASGTRSTDTQYF. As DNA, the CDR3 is TGTGCCAGCGGGACTAGGAGCACAGATACGCAGTATTTT.

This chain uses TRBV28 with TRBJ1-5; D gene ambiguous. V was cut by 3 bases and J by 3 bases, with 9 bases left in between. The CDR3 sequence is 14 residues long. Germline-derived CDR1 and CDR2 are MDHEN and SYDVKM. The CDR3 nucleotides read TGTGCCAGCAGTTTTTCCAGGTCCAATCAGCCCCAGCATTTT. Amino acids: CASSFSRSNQPQHF. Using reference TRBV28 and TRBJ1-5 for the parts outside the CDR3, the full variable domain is DVKVTQSSRYLVKRTGEKVFLECVQDMDHENMFWYRQDPGLGLRLIYFSYDVKMKEKGDIPEGYSVSREKKERFSLILESASTNQTSMYLCASSFSRSNQPQHFGDGTRLSIL.

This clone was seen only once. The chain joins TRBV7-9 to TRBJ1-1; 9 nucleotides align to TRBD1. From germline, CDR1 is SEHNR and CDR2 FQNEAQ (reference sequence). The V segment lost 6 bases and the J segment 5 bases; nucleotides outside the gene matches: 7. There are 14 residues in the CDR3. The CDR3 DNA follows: TGTGCCAGCAGAACTCGGACAGGGGTTACTGAAGCTTTCTTT. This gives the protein CASRTRTGVTEAFF.

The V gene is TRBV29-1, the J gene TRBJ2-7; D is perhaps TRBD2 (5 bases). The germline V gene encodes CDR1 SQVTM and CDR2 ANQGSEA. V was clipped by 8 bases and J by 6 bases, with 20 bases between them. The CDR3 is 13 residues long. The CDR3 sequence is CSIGLHSGAEQYF. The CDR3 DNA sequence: TGCAGCATTGGACTTCACTCAGGCGCCGAGCAGTACTTC.

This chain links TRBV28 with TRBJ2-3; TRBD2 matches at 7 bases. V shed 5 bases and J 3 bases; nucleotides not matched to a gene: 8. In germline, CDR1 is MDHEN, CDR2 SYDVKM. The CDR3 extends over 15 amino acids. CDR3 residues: CASSQNGLDTDTQYF. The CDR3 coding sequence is TGTGCCAGCAGTCAAAATGGACTAGATACAGATACGCAGTATTTT.

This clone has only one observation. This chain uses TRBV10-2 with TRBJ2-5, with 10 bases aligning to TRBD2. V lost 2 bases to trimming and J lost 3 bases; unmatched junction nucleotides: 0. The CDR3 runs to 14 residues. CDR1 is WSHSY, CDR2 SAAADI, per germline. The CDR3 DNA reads TGCGCCAGCAGTGAGGGACTAGCGGAAGAGACCCAGTACTTC. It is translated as CASSEGLAEETQYF.

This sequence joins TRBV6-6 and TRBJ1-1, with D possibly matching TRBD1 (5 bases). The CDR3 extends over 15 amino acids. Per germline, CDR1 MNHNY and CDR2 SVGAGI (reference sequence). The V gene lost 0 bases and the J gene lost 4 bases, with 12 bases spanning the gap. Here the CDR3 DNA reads TGTGCCAGCAGTTACTCTTTCGGGGGTGGCACTGAAGCTTTCTTT. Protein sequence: CASSYSFGGGTEAFF.

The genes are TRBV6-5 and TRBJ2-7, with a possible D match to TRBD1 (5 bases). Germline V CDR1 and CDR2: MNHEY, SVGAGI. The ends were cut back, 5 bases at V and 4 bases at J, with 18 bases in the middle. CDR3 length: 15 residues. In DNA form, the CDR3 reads TGTGCCAGCAGTCCTAGGGGATCCCCCTATTACGAGCAGTACTTC. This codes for CASSPRGSPYYEQYF.

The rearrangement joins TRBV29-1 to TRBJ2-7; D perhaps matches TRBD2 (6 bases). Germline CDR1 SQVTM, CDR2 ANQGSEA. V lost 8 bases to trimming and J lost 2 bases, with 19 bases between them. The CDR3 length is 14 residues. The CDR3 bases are TGCAGCCCAGGAGGGCAGGGCGGCCCCTACGAGCAGTACTTC. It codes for CSPGGQGGPYEQYF.

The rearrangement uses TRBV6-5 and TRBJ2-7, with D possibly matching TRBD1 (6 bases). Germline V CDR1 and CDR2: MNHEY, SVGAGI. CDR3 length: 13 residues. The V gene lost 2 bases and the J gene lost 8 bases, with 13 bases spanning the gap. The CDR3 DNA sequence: TGTGCCAGCAGTTACCGGGACAATGGCAAGCAGTACTTC. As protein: CASSYRDNGKQYF.

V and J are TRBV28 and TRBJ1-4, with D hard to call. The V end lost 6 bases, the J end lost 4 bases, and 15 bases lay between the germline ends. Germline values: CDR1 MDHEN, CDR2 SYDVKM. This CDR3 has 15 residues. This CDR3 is CASSNTRFVNEKLFF. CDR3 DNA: TGTGCCAGCAGCAACACGCGGTTTGTTAATGAAAAACTGTTTTTT. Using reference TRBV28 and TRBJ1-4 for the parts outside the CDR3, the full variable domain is DVKVTQSSRYLVKRTGEKVFLECVQDMDHENMFWYRQDPGLGLRLIYFSYDVKMKEKGDIPEGYSVSREKKERFSLILESASTNQTSMYLCASSNTRFVNEKLFFGSGTQLSVL.

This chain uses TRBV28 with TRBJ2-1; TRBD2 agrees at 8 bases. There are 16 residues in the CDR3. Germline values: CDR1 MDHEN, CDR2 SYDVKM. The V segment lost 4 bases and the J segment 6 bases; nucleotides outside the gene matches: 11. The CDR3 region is CASSSPPGGRINEQFF. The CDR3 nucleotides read TGTGCCAGCAGTTCCCCTCCTGGCGGGAGGATCAATGAGCAGTTCTTC.

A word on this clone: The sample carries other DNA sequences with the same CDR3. The CDR3 reads CASSLYAGNQPQHF. Here the CDR3 DNA reads TGTGCCAGCAGTTTATATGCGGGGAATCAGCCCCAGCATTTT. This chain uses TRBV27 with TRBJ1-5; no definite D call. The CDR3 contains 14 residues. The germline V and J ends were trimmed by 1 base and 4 bases, with 8 bases remaining between them. Germline CDR1 and CDR2: MNHEY and SMNVEV (reference sequence).

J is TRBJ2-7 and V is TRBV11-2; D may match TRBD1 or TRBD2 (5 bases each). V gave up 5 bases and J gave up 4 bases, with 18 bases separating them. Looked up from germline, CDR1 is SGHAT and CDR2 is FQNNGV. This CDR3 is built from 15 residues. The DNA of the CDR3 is TGTGCCAGCAGCCGACGGGACGGCGGATTATACGAGCAGTACTTC. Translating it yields CASSRRDGGLYEQYF.

The CDR3 here is CASSNRFTDTQYF. CDR3 DNA: TGTGCCAGTAGTAACAGGTTCACAGATACGCAGTATTTT. This chain joins TRBV19 and TRBJ2-3; a weak D match, TRBD1 (5 bases). CDR3 length equals 13 residues. CDR1 LNHDA and CDR2 SQIVND come from the germline V gene (reference sequence). Trimming removed 4 bases at V and 2 bases at J, with 7 bases between. The full variable domain, with the rest looked up from reference TRBV19 and TRBJ2-3, is DGGITQSPKYLFRKEGQNVTLSCEQNLNHDAMYWYRQDPGQGLRLIYYSQIVNDFQKGDIAEGYSVSREKKESFPLTVTSAQKNPTAFYLCASSNRFTDTQYFGPGTRLTVL.

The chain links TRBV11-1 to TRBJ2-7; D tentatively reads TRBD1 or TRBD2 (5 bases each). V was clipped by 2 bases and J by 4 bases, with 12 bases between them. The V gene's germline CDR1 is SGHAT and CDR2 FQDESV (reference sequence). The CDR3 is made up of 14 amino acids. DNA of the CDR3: TGTGCCAGCAGCTTAAGGTCGGGGCAATACGAGCAGTACTTC. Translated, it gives CASSLRSGQYEQYF.

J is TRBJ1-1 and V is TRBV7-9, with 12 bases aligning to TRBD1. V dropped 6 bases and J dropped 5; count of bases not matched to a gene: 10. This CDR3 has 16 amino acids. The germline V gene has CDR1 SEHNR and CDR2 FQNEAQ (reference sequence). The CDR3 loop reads CASRGTGGAKATEAFF. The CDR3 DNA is TGTGCCAGCAGGGGGACAGGGGGCGCGAAGGCGACTGAAGCTTTCTTT.

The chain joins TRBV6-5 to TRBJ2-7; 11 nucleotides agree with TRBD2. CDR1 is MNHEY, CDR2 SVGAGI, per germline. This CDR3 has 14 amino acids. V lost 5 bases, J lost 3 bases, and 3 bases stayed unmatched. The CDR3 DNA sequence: TGTGCCAGCAGTGTGGGGACTAGCGGCTACGAGCAGTACTTC. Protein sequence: CASSVGTSGYEQYF.

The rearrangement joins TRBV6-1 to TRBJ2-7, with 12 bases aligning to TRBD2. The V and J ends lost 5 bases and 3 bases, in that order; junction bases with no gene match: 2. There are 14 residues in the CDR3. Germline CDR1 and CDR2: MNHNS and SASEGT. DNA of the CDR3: TGTGCCAGCAGTTGGACTAGCGGGAACTACGAGCAGTACTTC. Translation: CASSWTSGNYEQYF.

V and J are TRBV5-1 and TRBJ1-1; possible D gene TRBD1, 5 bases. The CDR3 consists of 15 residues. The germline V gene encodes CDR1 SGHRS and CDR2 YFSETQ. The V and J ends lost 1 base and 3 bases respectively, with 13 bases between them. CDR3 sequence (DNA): TGCGCCAGCAGCTTGTCATCACGGGGGGACACTGAAGCTTTCTTT. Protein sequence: CASSLSSRGDTEAFF.

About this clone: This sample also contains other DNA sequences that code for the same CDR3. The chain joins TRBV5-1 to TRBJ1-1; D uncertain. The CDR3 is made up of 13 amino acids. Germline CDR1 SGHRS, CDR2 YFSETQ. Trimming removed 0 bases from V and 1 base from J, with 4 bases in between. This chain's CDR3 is CASSLARNTEAFF. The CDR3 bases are TGCGCCAGCAGCTTGGCCCGGAACACTGAAGCTTTCTTT.

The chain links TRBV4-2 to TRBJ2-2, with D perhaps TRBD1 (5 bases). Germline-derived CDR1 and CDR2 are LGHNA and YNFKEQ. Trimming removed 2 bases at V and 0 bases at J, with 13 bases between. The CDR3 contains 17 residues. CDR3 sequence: CASSQPPVQANTGELFF. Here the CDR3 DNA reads TGTGCCAGCAGCCAACCCCCCGTACAGGCGAACACCGGGGAGCTGTTTTTT.

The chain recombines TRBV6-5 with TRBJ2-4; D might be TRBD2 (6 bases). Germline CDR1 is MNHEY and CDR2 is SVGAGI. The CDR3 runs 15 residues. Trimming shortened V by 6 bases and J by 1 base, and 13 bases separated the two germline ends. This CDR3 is CASRGRGGAKNIQYF. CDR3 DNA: TGTGCCAGCAGGGGACGTGGGGGGGCCAAAAACATTCAGTACTTC.

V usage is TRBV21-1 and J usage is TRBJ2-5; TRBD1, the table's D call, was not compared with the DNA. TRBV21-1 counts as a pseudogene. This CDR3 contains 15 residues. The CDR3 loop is CASSNKRPGGETQYF. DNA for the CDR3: TGTGCCAGCAGCAATAAAAGGCCTGGGGGCGAGACCCAGTACTTC.